This is a list of T cell receptor beta chains from one sample in a study of cytomegalovirus exposure and HLA in healthy donors. Profiling relied on immunoSEQ multiplex PCR, and the TCRdb table lists in-frame clones only, not all of them. The data contain around 170,000 clones, 75% to 90% of them singletons. Sequencing used PBMCs. Receptors originate from a man aged 40-50 years in good health and CMV-seropositive. Both conserved end residues are part of each CDR3. The order of the fields is clone size, V gene, J gene, D gene, CDR3 protein, CDR3 DNA. The D gene is left open where the match is weak. Only part of the rows carry a size: once, few, many, or a class if the clone is expanded.

>once|TRBV1|TRBJ1-6|.
CTSSQGRLSYNSPLHF
TGCACCAGCAGCCAGGGGAGGCTCTCCTATAATTCACCCCTCCACTTT
>.|TRBV9|TRBJ2-7|TRBD2
CASSVVVRGGLDEQYF
TGTGCCAGCAGCGTAGTGGTGCGGGGGGGCCTCGACGAGCAGTACTTC
>.|TRBV19|TRBJ2-2|TRBD1
CASSTGGIGELFF
TGTGCCAGTTCAACAGGGGGGATCGGGGAGCTGTTTTTT
>.|TRBV4-2|TRBJ2-3|.
CASSQTRGGGYTQYF
TGTGCCAGCAGCCAAACCAGGGGTGGCGGATATACGCAGTATTTT
>.|TRBV6-5|TRBJ2-5|TRBD2
CASSLAGGIQETQYF
TGTGCCAGCAGCTTAGCGGGGGGGATTCAAGAGACCCAGTACTTC
>.|TRBV28|TRBJ2-2|TRBD1
CASSFSPGQSNTGELFF
TGTGCCAGCAGCTTCTCTCCGGGACAGTCGAACACCGGGGAGCTGTTTTTT
>few|TRBV5-4|TRBJ1-1|.
CASSFETASVF
TGTGCCAGCAGCTTCGAGACAGCGTCTGTCTTT
>few|TRBV6-6|TRBJ1-3|.
CASSQWTTSGNTIYF
TGTGCCAGCAGTCAATGGACAACCTCTGGAAACACCATATATTTT
>.|TRBV7-2|TRBJ2-7|TRBD2
CASSSLLAGGRNRYEQYF
TGTGCCAGCAGCTCCTTACTAGCGGGGGGCCGTAATAGATACGAGCAGTACTTC
>.|TRBV6-1|TRBJ2-7|.
CASREVLASYEQYF
TGTGCCAGCAGGGAGGTATTAGCCAGCTACGAGCAGTACTTC
>.|TRBV25-1|TRBJ2-1|.
CASRGDLTNEQFF
TGTGCCAGCAGAGGGGACTTAACCAATGAGCAGTTCTTC
>once|TRBV7-9|TRBJ2-1|TRBD2
CASSQRSGGGNEQFF
TGTGCCAGCAGCCAGCGCTCGGGGGGGGGCAATGAGCAGTTCTTC
>.|TRBV9|TRBJ1-1|.
CASSVYGQGSEAFF
TGTGCCAGCAGCGTCTACGGTCAGGGGTCTGAAGCTTTCTTT
>once|TRBV5-4|TRBJ2-1|TRBD2
CASSTSGGAPYNEQFF
TGTGCCAGCAGCACTAGCGGGGGGGCCCCCTACAATGAGCAGTTCTTC
>.|TRBV4-1|TRBJ2-1|.
CASSLAVTSYNEQFF
TGCGCCAGCAGCTTGGCGGTGACCTCCTACAATGAGCAGTTCTTC
>.|TRBV30|TRBJ2-3|TRBD2
CAWSSSGGATDTQYF
TGTGCCTGGAGTTCAAGCGGGGGGGCCACAGATACGCAGTATTTT
>.|TRBV5-6|TRBJ1-2|TRBD1
CASSLMDRGRNGYTF
TGTGCCAGCAGCCTTATGGACAGGGGGAGGAATGGCTACACCTTC
>.|TRBV30|TRBJ1-2|TRBD1
CAWGGGRGTYGYTF
TGTGCCTGGGGGGGAGGCAGGGGGACGTATGGCTACACCTTC
>.|TRBV19|TRBJ1-2|.
CASSSAGQIRYGYTF
TGTGCCAGTAGTTCTGCGGGGCAGATTAGGTATGGCTACACCTTC
>.|TRBV25-1|TRBJ1-2|.
CASGRTSGGGYTF
TGTGCCAGCGGAAGAACTAGCGGAGGCGGCTACACCTTC
>.|TRBV7-6|TRBJ2-5|TRBD2
CASSTARLSGGYQETQYF
TGTGCCAGCAGCACCGCTCGTCTTAGCGGGGGGTACCAAGAGACCCAGTACTTC
>.|TRBV7-2|TRBJ2-1|.
CASSTRPGFNEQFF
TGTGCCAGCAGCACCCGCCCGGGTTTCAATGAGCAGTTCTTC
>few|TRBV11-2|TRBJ1-6|TRBD1
CASSFRQGASSYNSPLHF
TGTGCCAGCTCCTTCCGACAGGGGGCTAGCTCCTATAATTCACCCCTCCACTTT
>few|TRBV27|TRBJ2-4|TRBD1
CASSADRVDIQYF
TGTGCCAGCAGTGCCGACAGGGTTGACATTCAGTACTTC
>.|TRBV7-2|TRBJ1-2|TRBD1
CASSFRTGGFNGYTF
TGTGCCAGCAGCTTCCGGACAGGGGGCTTTAATGGCTACACCTTC
>few|TRBV10-3|TRBJ1-1|.
CAISDSAGKNTEAFF
TGTGCCATCAGTGACTCGGCGGGCAAAAACACTGAAGCTTTCTTT
>once|TRBV5-1|TRBJ2-5|TRBD2
CASSSGTRVEETQYF
TGCGCCAGCAGCTCAGGGACTAGGGTGGAGGAGACCCAGTACTTC
>.|TRBV29-1|TRBJ1-2|TRBD1
CSVRGQGIYGYTF
TGCAGCGTAAGAGGACAGGGTATCTATGGCTACACCTTC
>.|TRBV6-6|TRBJ2-7|TRBD1
CASSERDRGTYEQYF
TGTGCCAGCAGTGAGCGGGACAGGGGAACCTACGAGCAGTACTTC
>.|TRBV6-1|TRBJ1-5|TRBD1
CASIFGQGSGQPQHF
TGTGCCAGCATCTTCGGACAGGGGAGTGGGCAGCCCCAGCATTTT
>.|TRBV30|TRBJ1-1|.
CAWSLGEGTEAFF
TGTGCCTGGAGCTTGGGGGAGGGCACTGAAGCTTTCTTT
>few|TRBV7-9|TRBJ1-4|.
CASSLRRSDNEKLFF
TGTGCCAGCAGCTTAAGGCGGAGCGATAATGAAAAACTGTTTTTT
>.|TRBV10-3|TRBJ2-3|TRBD2
CAISEMRLAGATDTQYF
TGTGCCATCAGTGAGATGCGGTTAGCGGGGGCCACAGATACGCAGTATTTT
>.|TRBV18|TRBJ2-7|TRBD2
CASSPPGTSAEQYF
TGTGCCAGCTCACCACCGGGGACTAGCGCCGAGCAGTACTTC
>.|TRBV9|TRBJ1-1|.
CASSLDMNTEAFF
TGTGCCAGCAGCCTGGACATGAACACTGAAGCTTTCTTT
>.|TRBV5-1|TRBJ2-3|TRBD1
CASSGKTGGTDTQYF
TGCGCCAGCAGCGGAAAGACAGGGGGAACAGATACGCAGTATTTT
>.|TRBV30|TRBJ2-7|.
CAWNIEFEQYF
TGTGCCTGGAATATTGAGTTCGAGCAGTACTTC
>once|TRBV13|TRBJ1-1|.
CASSLGPQTEAFF
TGTGCCAGCAGCTTAGGGCCCCAGACTGAAGCTTTCTTT
>few|TRBV6-5|TRBJ1-2|.
CASSYSDSPYGYTF
TGTGCCAGCAGTTACTCGGACAGCCCCTATGGCTACACCTTC
>.|TRBV11-3|TRBJ2-1|TRBD1
CASSSPLTGNYNEQFF
TGTGCCAGCAGCTCGCCCCTGACAGGGAACTACAATGAGCAGTTCTTC
>few|TRBV4-3|TRBJ1-2|.
CASSLNTGIRGGYTF
TGCGCCAGCAGCCTCAACACAGGGATTAGAGGGGGCTACACCTTC
>once|TRBV4-3|TRBJ1-4|.
CASSQREKLFF
TGCGCCAGCAGCCAACGGGAAAAACTGTTTTTT
>.|TRBV28|TRBJ2-2|.
CASSLLEGRELFF
TGTGCCAGCAGTTTATTGGAGGGGAGGGAGCTGTTTTTT
>.|TRBV29-1|TRBJ2-7|TRBD2
CSVRLADSYEQYF
TGCAGCGTACGACTAGCGGACTCCTACGAGCAGTACTTC